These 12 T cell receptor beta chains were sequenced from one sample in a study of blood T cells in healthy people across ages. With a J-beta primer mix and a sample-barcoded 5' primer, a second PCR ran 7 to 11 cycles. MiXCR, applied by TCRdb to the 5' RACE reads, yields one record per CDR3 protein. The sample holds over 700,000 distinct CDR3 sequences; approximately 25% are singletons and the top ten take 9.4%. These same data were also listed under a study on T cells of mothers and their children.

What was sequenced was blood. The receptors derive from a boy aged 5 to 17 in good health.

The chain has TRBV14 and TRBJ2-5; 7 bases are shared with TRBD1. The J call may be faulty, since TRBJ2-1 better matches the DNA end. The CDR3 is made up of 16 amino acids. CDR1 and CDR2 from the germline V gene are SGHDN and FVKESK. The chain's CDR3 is CASSQGGKGATNEQFF. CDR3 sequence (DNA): TGTGCCAGCAGCCAAGGTGGAAAGGGGGCGACGAATGAGCAGTTCTTC.

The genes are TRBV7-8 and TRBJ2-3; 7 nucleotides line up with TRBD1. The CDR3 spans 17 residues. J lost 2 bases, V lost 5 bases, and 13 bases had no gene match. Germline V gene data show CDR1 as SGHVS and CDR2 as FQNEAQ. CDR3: CASSPTGTGVITDTQYF. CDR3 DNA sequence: TGTGCCAGCAGCCCGACAGGAACAGGGGTGATCACAGATACGCAGTATTTT.

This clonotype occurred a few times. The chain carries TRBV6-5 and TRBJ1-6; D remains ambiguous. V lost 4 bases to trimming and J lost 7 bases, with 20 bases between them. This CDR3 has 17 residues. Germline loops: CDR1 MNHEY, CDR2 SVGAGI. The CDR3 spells CASSFRIRVGSNSPLHF. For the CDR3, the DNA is TGTGCCAGCAGTTTCCGGATACGGGTCGGGTCCAATTCACCCCTCCACTTT.

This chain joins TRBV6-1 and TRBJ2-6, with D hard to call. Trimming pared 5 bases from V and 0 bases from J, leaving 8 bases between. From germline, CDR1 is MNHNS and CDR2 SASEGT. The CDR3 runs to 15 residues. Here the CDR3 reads CASSPTLSGANVLTF. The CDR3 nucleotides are TGTGCCAGCAGTCCAACCCTCTCTGGGGCCAACGTCCTGACTTTC.

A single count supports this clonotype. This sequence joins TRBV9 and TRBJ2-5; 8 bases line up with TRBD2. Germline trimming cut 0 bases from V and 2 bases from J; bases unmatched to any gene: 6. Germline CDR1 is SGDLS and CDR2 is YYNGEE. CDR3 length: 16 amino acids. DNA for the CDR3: TGTGCCAGCAGCGTAGCTGCGGGGGGTACTCAAGAGACCCAGTACTTC. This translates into CASSVAAGGTQETQYF.

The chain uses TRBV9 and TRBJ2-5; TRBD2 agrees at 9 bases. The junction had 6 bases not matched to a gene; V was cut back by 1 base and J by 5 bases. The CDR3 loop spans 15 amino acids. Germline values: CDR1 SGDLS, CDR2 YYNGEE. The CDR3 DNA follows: TGTGCCAGCAGCGTACGAGCGGGAGGCTTTGAGACCCAGTACTTC. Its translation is CASSVRAGGFETQYF.

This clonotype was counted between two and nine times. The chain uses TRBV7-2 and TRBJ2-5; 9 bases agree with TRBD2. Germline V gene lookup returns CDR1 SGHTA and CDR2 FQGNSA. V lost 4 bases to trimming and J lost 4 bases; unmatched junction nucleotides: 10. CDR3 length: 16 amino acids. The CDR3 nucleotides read TGTGCCAGCAGCTCCTTCGGGCGGGGGGGCACAGAGACCCAGTACTTC. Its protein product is CASSSFGRGGTETQYF.

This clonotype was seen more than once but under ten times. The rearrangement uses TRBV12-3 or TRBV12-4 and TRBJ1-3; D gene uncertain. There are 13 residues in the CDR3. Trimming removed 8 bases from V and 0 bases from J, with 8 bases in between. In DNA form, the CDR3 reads TGTGCCAGCCATGCATACTCTGGAAACACCATATATTTT. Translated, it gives CASHAYSGNTIYF.

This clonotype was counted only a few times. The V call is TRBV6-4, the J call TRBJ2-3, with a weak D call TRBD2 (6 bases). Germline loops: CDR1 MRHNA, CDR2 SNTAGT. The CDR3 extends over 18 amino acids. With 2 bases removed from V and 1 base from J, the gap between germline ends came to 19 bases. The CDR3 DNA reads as TGTGCCAGCAGTGACGTGGGGCGGGGAATACTCGGCACAGATACGCAGTATTTT. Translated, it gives CASSDVGRGILGTDTQYF.

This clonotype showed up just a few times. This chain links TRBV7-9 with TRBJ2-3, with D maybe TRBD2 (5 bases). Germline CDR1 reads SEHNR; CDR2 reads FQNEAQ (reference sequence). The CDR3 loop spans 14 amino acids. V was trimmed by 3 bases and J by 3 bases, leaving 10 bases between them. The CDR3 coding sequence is TGTGCCAGCAGCTTGTCAACGGGAACAGATACGCAGTATTTT. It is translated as CASSLSTGTDTQYF.

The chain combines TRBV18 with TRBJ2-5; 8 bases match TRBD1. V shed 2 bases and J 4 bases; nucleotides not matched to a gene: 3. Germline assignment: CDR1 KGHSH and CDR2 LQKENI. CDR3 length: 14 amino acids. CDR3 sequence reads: CASSPETGAETQYF. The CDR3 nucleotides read TGTGCCAGCTCACCAGAGACAGGGGCAGAGACCCAGTACTTC.

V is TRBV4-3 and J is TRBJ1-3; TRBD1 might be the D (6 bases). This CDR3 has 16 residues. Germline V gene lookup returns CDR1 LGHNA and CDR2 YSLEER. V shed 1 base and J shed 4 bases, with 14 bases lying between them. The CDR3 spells CASSQVRTVSGNTIYF. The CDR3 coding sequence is TGCGCCAGCAGCCAAGTTAGGACAGTGTCCGGAAACACCATATATTTT.